This TCR beta chain appears in the sequencing data of a study of memory CD8 T cells in hepatitis C reinfection. Study-level background: Late/post reinfection sampling occurred 12 to 24 weeks after detected reinfection. The study, taken as a whole, reports: Conclusions on public clonotypes and secondary clearance were not definitive with about 5 donors.

Produced via immunoSEQ multiplex PCR; TCRdb's table is partial and in-frame only. Of a few thousand clones in the sample, approximately 88% were seen once. The time point denotes: late/post reinfection, 12 to 24 weeks after detection. No in vitro expansion preceded TCR sequencing of the sorted cells. People who inject drugs from Montreal's HEPCO study were the donors. At all three reinfection time points, viable CD3+ CD8+ CD45RO- cells from a couple of donors served as controls. The CDR3 consists of 16 residues. J lost 5 bases, V lost 6 bases, and 10 bases had no gene match. The V gene's germline CDR1 is LNHDA and CDR2 SQIVND (reference sequence). Of note for this clone: Its specificity is unknown.

V gene TRBV19 combines with J gene TRBJ2-1, with 10 bases identical to TRBD2. The TCR sequence derives from a man between 45 and 60 years old with hepatitis C virus infection. Material for sequencing was naive CD8+ T cells sorted from blood. CDR3 nucleotides: TGTGCCAGTAGCCCCCCGGGGCTAGCGGGAGACAATGAGCAGTTCTTC. It specifies CASSPPGLAGDNEQFF.